One sample yielded the 15 T cell receptor beta chains listed below, sequenced in a study of T cell clonality in common variable immunodeficiency. The table came from immunoSEQ multiplex PCR; TCRdb's copy has only in-frame clones and leaves some out. This record lists around 57,000 clones, none seen once only, and the top ten clones contain 5.4%. Sequences were obtained from peripheral blood mononuclear cells. These receptors all come from a person aged 18 to 75 in good health.

This clone turned up a few times. The read halts 3 residues ahead of the CDR3 end, with the missing end drawn from the germline J gene. The chain carries TRBV7-2 and TRBJ1-4, with D possibly matching TRBD1 (6 bases). Germline V gives CDR1 SGHTA, CDR2 FQGNSA. This CDR3 is built from 14 residues. Trimming left V 5 bases short and J 6 bases short, with 13 bases between. CDR3 bases read: TGTGCCAGCAGCCTCAGCCGGACAGATGAAAAA. This gives the protein CASSLSRTDEK. The entire CDR3 protein reads CASSLSRTDEKLFF.

This clone was seen repeatedly, ten times or more. From the germline J gene comes the end of the CDR3, since the read stops 3 residues before it. The gene calls are TRBV5-1 and TRBJ1-1; D is ambiguous. CDR3 length: 13 amino acids. The germline CDR1 and CDR2 sequences are SGHRS and YFSETQ. V lost 1 base and J 1 base, leaving 5 bases between the germline ends. CDR3 protein: CASSLSRNTEAFF. CDR3 DNA, as far as it was read: TGCGCCAGCAGCTTGTCTCGGAACACTGAA.

This clone occurred many times. The read terminates 3 residues ahead of where the CDR3 ends, so the germline J gene completes it. The rearrangement uses TRBV20-1 and TRBJ2-4; 7 bases are shared with TRBD1. CDR3 length equals 14 residues. The ends lost 0 bases at V and 6 bases at J; junction bases unmatched: 5. CDR1 is DFQATT and CDR2 is SNEGSKA in the germline V gene (reference sequence). This CDR3 reads CSARDQTGLNIQYF. Incomplete CDR3 DNA: TGCAGTGCTAGAGACCAGACAGGGCTAAACATT.

This clone was counted ten times or more. The read falls 3 residues short of the CDR3 end, and the missing part is taken from the germline J gene. The V call is TRBV20-1, the J call TRBJ2-4, with 7 bases lining up with TRBD1. The germline V gene has CDR1 DFQATT and CDR2 SNEGSKA (reference sequence). The J segment lost 8 bases and the V segment lost 0 bases, leaving 13 bases of the junction unmatched. The CDR3 runs 16 residues. The CDR3 bases that were read are TGCAGTGCTAGAGATCAGGGCAGGGGGTTTCAGTACATT. Protein: CSARDQGRGFQYI. In full, the CDR3 reads CSARDQGRGFQYIQYF.

Many counts were recorded for this clone. From the germline J gene comes the end of the CDR3, since the read stops 3 residues before it. This same CDR3 is encoded by further DNA sequences in the sample. The chain joins TRBV5-1 to TRBJ2-7, with 7 bases that match TRBD1. V trimming: 2 bases; J trimming: 2 bases; junction bases outside the gene matches: 1. The CDR3 extends over 13 amino acids. Germline V gene data show CDR1 as SGHRS and CDR2 as YFSETQ. The sequenced part of the CDR3 DNA is TGCGCCAGCAGCTTAGACAGGGCCTACGAG. Its translation: CASSLDRAYE. The full CDR3 protein reads CASSLDRAYEQYF.

This clone was picked up many times. The read gets to within 3 residues of the CDR3 end, and the germline J gene fills in the rest. This chain joins TRBV18 and TRBJ1-3, with 10 bases aligning to TRBD1. The germline V gene encodes CDR1 KGHSH and CDR2 LQKENI. V dropped 3 bases and J dropped 6; count of bases not matched to a gene: 5. CDR3 length: 15 residues. The CDR3 loop is CASSPGQGGENTIYF. The CDR3 DNA, read in part, is TGTGCCAGCTCACCCGGACAGGGGGGAGAAAACACC.

This clone was seen repeatedly, ten times or more. The DNA ends 3 residues before the CDR3 does, and the rest of the CDR3 is filled in from the germline J gene. J is TRBJ2-6 and V is TRBV5-1; the match to TRBD1 covers 8 bases. This CDR3 is 16 amino acids long. Trimming at V came to 2 bases and at J to 0 bases, leaving 1 base not matched to a gene. Germline loops: CDR1 SGHRS, CDR2 YFSETQ. The CDR3 DNA, read in part, is TGCGCCAGCAGCTTTACAGGGGGCTCTGGGGCCAACGTC. The encoded protein is CASSFTGGSGANV. The entire CDR3 reads CASSFTGGSGANVLTF. Supplemented by reference TRBV5-1 and TRBJ2-6, the full variable domain reads KAGVTQTPRYLIKTRGQQVTLSCSPISGHRSVSWYQQTPGQGLQFLFEYFSETQRNKGNFPGRFSGRQFSNSRSEMNVSTLELGDSALYLCASSFTGGSGANVLTFGAGSRLTVL.

This clone was recorded many times. The sequence runs out 3 residues before the end of the CDR3; the remainder is reconstructed from the germline J gene. V is TRBV7-2 and J is TRBJ1-1, with no clear D. The CDR3 runs to 13 residues. Germline values: CDR1 SGHTA, CDR2 FQGNSA. V was trimmed by 3 bases and J by 0 bases, leaving 5 bases between them. The CDR3 protein is CASSLVVNTEAFF. The sequenced part of the CDR3 DNA is TGTGCCAGCAGCTTGGTAGTGAACACTGAA.

This clone was detected a few times. The CDR3 sequence is CASRISSGLSEQYF. Incomplete CDR3 DNA: TGTGCCAGTAGAATCTCTAGCGGTCTGTCCGAG. The chain has TRBV19 and TRBJ2-7; 7 bases agree with TRBD2. The read comes to an end 3 residues before the CDR3 does, leaving the germline J gene to fill in the end. In germline, CDR1 is LNHDA, CDR2 SQIVND (reference sequence). This CDR3 region has 14 residues. Germline trimming cut 6 bases from V and 6 bases from J; bases unmatched to any gene: 11.

Worth noting for this clone: Read data end 3 residues before the CDR3 end; the end is taken from the germline J gene. The chain carries TRBV10-2 and TRBJ2-1; 8 bases map to TRBD2. Germline CDR1 reads WSHSY; CDR2 reads SAAADI. The CDR3 runs to 16 residues. J gave up 1 base and V 2 bases, and 4 bases lay outside the gene matches. The DNA read from the CDR3 is TGCGCCAGCAGTGAGGGACTAGCTGTTTCCTACAATGAG. It encodes CASSEGLAVSYNE. The complete CDR3 sequence is CASSEGLAVSYNEQFF.

This clone was observed a few times. The CDR3 end falls 3 residues outside the read, so it is completed with the germline J gene. The J gene is TRBJ2-6, the V gene TRBV6-4; no definite D call. The CDR3 spans 15 residues. Germline V gives CDR1 MRHNA, CDR2 SNTAGT. Trimming stripped 0 bases from V and 0 bases from J, with 3 bases between. Here the CDR3 reads CASSDSYSGANVLTF. The part of the CDR3 DNA that was read is TGTGCCAGCAGTGACTCGTACTCTGGGGCCAACGTC.

This clone was recorded many times. The sequenced fragment ends 3 residues before the CDR3 boundary, so the rest is inferred from the germline J gene. The V gene is TRBV20-1, the J gene TRBJ1-4; no reliable D call. Germline CDR1 reads DFQATT; CDR2 reads SNEGSKA (reference sequence). V lost 4 bases to trimming and J lost 8 bases, with 11 bases between them. This CDR3 region has 12 residues. The CDR3 bases that were read are TGCAGTGCTACGCAGATACTAGAAAAA. It translates to CSATQILEK. The entire CDR3 protein reads CSATQILEKLFF.

This clone has just a few counts. The CDR3 protein is CASQPRQGDEQFF. CDR3 DNA (partial): TGTGCCAGCCAACCCAGGCAGGGAGATGAG. The rearrangement uses TRBV19 and TRBJ2-1; D tentatively reads TRBD1 or TRBD2 (5 bases each). Read sequence stops 3 residues before the CDR3 end, and the germline J gene provides the missing end. V lost 9 bases and J lost 8, with 17 bases in between. The germline V gene has CDR1 LNHDA and CDR2 SQIVND (reference sequence). The CDR3 consists of 13 residues.

This clone was observed at least ten times. The read gets to within 3 residues of the CDR3 end, and the germline J gene fills in the rest. The rearrangement links TRBV6-1 to TRBJ2-7; 11 bases match TRBD2. V shed 2 bases and J 6 bases; nucleotides not matched to a gene: 6. The CDR3 has 15 amino acids. The germline gives CDR1 MNHNS, CDR2 SASEGT. The CDR3 protein is CASSEFHGLAGEQYF. The CDR3 DNA, read in part, is TGTGCCAGCAGTGAATTTCACGGACTAGCGGGCGAG.

This clone showed up many times. Coverage ceases 3 residues before the CDR3 finishes, and the germline J gene fills in the end. This chain uses TRBV6-1 with TRBJ1-4, with D possibly TRBD1 on 5 matching bases. Trimming cost V 3 bases and J 1 base, with 9 bases left between them. The CDR3 extends over 15 amino acids. Germline V lookup: CDR1 MNHNS, CDR2 SASEGT. The part of the CDR3 DNA that was read is TGTGCCAGCAGTGAGTACGGGGGAACTAATGAAAAA. Translated, it gives CASSEYGGTNEK. In full, the CDR3 reads CASSEYGGTNEKLFF.